This TCR beta chain originates from a study of T cell repertoires in cytomegalovirus infection (dated by TCRdb to 2018 to 2020). Regarding the study in general: Donor HLA type was relevant to the analysis, as public TCR beta signatures indicated carriage of CMV infection together with the matching HLA type. Study-wide findings and limitations: The ex vivo response was dominated by HLA-C-restricted CMV-specific TCR beta clonotypes, and the single most frequent clonotype in two of eight donors was supplied by these HLA-C-restricted clonotypes. Carriers of CMV infection plus the relevant HLA type were discriminated by the cumulative frequency of public TCR beta family members in the study cohort and in an independent approximately 360-donor cohort.

Reading from cysteine to phenylalanine, the CDR3 counts 16 amino acids. Solely the CDR3 DNA is kept, with 48 bases framed from the first base. From V the trimming removes 5 bases and from J it removes 0 bases, while the gene matches leave 3 bases of the junction unaccounted for. The instrument was an Illumina HiSeq 1500. TCRdb trimmed public reads at Q25 via fastp, called clones via MiXCR and kept in-frame beta chains. Here each entry gathers all rows of one CDR3 protein and keeps the most common genes and DNA. This sample gives some 440,000 distinct CDR3 sequences in total; about a third of them show up just once. The ten biggest clones cover approximately 15% of the sample. A few counts support this clonotype. This clone's antigen is unknown. No per-base quality is available; no much larger clone lies one base away.

The receptor was derived from a human donor in good health (CMV status not recorded). Some clones in this sample may be carry-over from other donors' samples. This sequence uses TRBV12-3 or TRBV12-4 and TRBJ2-6; 8 bases in between match TRBD2. Material: PBMCs. The CDR3 reads CASSTGGGSGANVLTF. The DNA reads as follows: TGTGCCAGCAGTACGGGGGGGGGCTCTGGGGCCAACGTCCTGACTTTC.